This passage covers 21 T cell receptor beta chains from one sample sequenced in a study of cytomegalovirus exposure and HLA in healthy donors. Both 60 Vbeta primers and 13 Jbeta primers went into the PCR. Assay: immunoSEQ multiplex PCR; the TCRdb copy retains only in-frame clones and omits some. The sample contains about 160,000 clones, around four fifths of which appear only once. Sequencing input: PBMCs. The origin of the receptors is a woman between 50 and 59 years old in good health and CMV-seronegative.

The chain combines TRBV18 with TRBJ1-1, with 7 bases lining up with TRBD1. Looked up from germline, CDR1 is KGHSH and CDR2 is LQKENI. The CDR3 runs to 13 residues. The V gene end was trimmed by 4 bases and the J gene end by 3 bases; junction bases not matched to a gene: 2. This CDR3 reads CASSRDSYTEAFF. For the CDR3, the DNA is TGTGCCAGCTCACGGGACAGTTACACTGAAGCTTTCTTT.

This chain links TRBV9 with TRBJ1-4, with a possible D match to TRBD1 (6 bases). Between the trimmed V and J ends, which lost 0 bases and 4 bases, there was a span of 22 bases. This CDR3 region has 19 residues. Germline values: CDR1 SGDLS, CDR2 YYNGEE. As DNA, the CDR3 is TGTGCCAGCAGCGTAGAAACCCCATCCCCGGGACACCGTAATGAAAAACTGTTTTTT. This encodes CASSVETPSPGHRNEKLFF.

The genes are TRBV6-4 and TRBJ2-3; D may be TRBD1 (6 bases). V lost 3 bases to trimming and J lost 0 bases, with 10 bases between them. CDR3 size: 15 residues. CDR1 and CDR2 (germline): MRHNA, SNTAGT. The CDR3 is CASSEGDTSTDTQYF. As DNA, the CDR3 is TGTGCCAGCAGTGAAGGGGACACCAGCACAGATACGCAGTATTTT.

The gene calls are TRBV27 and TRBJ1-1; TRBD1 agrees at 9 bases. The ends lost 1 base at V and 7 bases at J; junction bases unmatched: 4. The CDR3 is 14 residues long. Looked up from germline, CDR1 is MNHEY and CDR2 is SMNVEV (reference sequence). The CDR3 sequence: CASSLLGQGREAFF. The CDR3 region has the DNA TGTGCCAGCAGTTTATTGGGACAGGGACGTGAAGCTTTCTTT.

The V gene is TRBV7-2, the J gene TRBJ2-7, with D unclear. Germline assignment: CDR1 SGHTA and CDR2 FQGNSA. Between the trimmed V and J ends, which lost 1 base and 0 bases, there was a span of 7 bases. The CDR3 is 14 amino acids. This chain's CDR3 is CASSLGPGSYEQYF. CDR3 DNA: TGTGCCAGCAGCTTAGGTCCAGGCTCCTACGAGCAGTACTTC.

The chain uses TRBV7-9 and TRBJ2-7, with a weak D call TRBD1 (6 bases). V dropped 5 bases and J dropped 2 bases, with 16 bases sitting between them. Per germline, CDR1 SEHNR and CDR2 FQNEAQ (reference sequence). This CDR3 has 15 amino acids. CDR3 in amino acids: CASSPGGGGTYEQYF. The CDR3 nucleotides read TGTGCCAGCAGCCCAGGTGGGGGCGGCACCTACGAGCAGTACTTC.

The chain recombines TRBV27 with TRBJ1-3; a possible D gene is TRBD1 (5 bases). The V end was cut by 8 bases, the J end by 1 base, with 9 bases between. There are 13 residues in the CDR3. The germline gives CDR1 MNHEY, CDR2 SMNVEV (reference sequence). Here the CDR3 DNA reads TGTGCCAGCCGACGGGGGTCTGGAAACACCATATATTTT. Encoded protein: CASRRGSGNTIYF.

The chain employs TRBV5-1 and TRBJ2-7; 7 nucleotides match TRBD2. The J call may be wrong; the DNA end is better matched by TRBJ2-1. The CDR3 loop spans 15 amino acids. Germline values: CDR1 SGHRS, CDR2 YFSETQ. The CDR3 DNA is TGCGCCAGCAGCTTGAATCTAGCGGCCTACAATGAGCAGTTCTTC. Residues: CASSLNLAAYNEQFF.

The CDR3 coding sequence is TGTGCCAGCAGCGTGGGACTAGCGGCGGACACCGGGGAGCTGTTTTTT. Translated, it gives CASSVGLAADTGELFF. The V and J genes are TRBV5-4 and TRBJ2-2; 11 nucleotides match TRBD2. The CDR3 is 16 residues long. The V gene's germline CDR1 is SGHNT and CDR2 YYREEE (reference sequence). V dropped 4 bases and J dropped 3; count of bases not matched to a gene: 5.

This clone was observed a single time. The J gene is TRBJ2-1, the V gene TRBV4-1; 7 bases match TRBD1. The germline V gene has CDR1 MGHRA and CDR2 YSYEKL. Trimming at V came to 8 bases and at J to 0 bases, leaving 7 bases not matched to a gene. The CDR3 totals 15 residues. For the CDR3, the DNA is TGCGCCAGCGGCTCAAGACAGGGCTCCTACAATGAGCAGTTCTTC. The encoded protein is CASGSRQGSYNEQFF.

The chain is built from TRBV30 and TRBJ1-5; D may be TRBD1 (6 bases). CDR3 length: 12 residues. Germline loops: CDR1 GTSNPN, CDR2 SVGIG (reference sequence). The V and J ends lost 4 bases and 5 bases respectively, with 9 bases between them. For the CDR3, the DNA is TGTGCCTGGAATGAGGGGGATCAGCCCCAGCATTTT. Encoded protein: CAWNEGDQPQHF. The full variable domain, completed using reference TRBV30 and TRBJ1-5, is SQTIHQWPATLVQPVGSPLSLECTVEGTSNPNLYWYRQAAGRGLQLLFYSVGIGQISSEVPQNLSASRPQDRQFILSSKKLLLSDSGFYLCAWNEGDQPQHFGDGTRLSIL.

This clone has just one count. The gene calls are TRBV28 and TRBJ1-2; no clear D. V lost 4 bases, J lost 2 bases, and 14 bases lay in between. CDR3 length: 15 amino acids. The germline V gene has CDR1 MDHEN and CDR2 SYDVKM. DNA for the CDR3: TGTGCCAGCAGTTCCCCTTGGGCCAGGAACTATGGCTACACCTTC. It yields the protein CASSSPWARNYGYTF.

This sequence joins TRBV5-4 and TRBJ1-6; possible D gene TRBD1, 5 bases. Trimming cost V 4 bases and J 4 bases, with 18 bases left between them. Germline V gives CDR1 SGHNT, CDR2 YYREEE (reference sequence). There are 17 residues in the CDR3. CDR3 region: CASSVGRGTDYNSPLHF. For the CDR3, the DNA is TGTGCCAGCAGCGTTGGCCGCGGGACGGATTATAATTCACCCCTCCACTTT.

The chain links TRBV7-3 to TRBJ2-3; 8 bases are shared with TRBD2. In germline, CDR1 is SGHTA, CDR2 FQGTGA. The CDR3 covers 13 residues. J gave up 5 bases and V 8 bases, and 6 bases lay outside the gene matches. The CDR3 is CASAVAGKDTQYF. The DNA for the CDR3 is TGTGCCAGCGCAGTAGCGGGAAAAGATACGCAGTATTTT.

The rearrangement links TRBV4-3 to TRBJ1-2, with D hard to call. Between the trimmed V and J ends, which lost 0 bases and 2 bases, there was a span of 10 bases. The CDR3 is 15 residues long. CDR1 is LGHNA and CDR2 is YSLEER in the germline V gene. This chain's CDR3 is CASSQDPGKNYGYTF. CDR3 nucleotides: TGCGCCAGCAGCCAAGATCCAGGAAAAAACTATGGCTACACCTTC.

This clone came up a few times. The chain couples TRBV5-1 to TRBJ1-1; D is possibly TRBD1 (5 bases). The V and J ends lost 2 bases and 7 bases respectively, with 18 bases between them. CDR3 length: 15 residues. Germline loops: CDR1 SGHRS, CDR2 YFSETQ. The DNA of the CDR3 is TGCGCCAGCAGCTTTCGGGTTTCAGGGATAAATGAAGCTTTCTTT. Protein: CASSFRVSGINEAFF.

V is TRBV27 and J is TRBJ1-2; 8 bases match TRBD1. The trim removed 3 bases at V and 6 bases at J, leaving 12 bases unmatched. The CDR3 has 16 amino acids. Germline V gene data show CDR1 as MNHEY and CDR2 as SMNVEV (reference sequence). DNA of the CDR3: TGTGCCAGCAGTTTTCGGAGACAAACAGGGGGGCATGGCTACACCTTC. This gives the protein CASSFRRQTGGHGYTF.

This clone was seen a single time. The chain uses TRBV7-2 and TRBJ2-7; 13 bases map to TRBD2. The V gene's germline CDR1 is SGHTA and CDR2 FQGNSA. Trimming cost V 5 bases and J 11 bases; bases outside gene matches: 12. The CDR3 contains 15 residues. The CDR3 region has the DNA TGTGCCAGCAGCACAACTACTAGCGGGGGGGGTAACAAGTACTTC. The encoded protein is CASSTTTSGGGNKYF.

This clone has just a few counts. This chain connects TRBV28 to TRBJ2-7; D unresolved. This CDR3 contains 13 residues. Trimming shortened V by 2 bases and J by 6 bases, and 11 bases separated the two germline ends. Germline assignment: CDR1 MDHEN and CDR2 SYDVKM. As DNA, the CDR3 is TGTGCCAGCAGTTTAGCCCTAGTTCGCGAGCAGTACTTC. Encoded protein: CASSLALVREQYF.

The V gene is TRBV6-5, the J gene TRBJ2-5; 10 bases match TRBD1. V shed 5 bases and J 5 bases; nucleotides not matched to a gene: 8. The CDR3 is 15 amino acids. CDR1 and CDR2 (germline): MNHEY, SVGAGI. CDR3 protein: CASSRQGAYSETQYF. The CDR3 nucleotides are TGTGCCAGCAGTAGACAGGGGGCTTACTCGGAGACCCAGTACTTC.

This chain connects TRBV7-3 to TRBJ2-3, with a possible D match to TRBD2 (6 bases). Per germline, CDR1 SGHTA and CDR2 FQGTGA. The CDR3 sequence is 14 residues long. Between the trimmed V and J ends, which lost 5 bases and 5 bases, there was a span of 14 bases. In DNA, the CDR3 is TGTGCCAGCAGCCCCGTCGGGGGAGGAGATACGCAGTATTTT. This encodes CASSPVGGGDTQYF.